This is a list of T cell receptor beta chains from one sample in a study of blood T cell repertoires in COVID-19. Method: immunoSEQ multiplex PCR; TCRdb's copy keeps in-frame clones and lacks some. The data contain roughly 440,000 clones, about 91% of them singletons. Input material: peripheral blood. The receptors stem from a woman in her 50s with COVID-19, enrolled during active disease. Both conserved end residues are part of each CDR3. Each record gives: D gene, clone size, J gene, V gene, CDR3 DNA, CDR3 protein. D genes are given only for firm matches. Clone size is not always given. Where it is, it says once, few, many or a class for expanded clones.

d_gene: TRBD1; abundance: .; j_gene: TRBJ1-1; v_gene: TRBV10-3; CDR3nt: TGTGCCATCAGCAAGGACAGGGAGTTTGAAGCTTTCTTT; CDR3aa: CAISKDREFEAFF
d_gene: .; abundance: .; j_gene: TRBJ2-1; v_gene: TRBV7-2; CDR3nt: TGTGCCAGCAGCCGCCTTAGTTTGAATGAGCAGTTCTTC; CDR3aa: CASSRLSLNEQFF
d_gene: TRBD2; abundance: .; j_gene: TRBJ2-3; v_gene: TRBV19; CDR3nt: TGTGCCAGTAGTACGAAGGGACTAGCTTCTGATACGCAGTATTTT; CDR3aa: CASSTKGLASDTQYF
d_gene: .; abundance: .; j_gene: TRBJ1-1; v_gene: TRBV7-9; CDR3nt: TGTGCCAGCAGCTTCCCAGTGAACACTGAAGCTTTCTTT; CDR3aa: CASSFPVNTEAFF
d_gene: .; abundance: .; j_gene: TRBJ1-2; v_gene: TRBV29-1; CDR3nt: TGCAGCGTTGAAGATATCGGGGGTCAGGGTGGCTACACCTTC; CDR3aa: CSVEDIGGQGGYTF
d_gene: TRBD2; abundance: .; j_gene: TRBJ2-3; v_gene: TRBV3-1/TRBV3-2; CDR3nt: TGTGCCAGCAGCCGGCGTATCTATGCTGGCGGGGGATTGGATACGCAGTATTTT; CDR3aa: CASSRRIYAGGGLDTQYF
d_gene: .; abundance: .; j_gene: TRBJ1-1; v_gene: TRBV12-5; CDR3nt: TGTGCTAGTGGCCCCCCCGCGGGGAGGAATGAAGCTTTCTTT; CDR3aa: CASGPPAGRNEAFF
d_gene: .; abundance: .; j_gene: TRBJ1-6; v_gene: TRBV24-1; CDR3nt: TGTGCCACCAGTGAAGGAGGCCCCTATAATTCACCCCTCCACTTT; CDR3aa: CATSEGGPYNSPLHF
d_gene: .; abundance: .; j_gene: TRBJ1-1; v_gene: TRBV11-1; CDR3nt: TGTGCCAGCAGCTTAGAGTTAGGAGTTGAAGCTTTCTTT; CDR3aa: CASSLELGVEAFF
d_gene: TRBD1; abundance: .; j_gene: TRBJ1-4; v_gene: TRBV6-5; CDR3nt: TGTGCCAGCACTATGACAGGGGACCGAGAAAAACTGTTTTTT; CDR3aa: CASTMTGDREKLFF
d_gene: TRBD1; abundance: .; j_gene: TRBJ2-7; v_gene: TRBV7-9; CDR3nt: TGTGCCAGCAGCTTAAGGACAGGCACCTACGAGCAGTACTTC; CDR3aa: CASSLRTGTYEQYF
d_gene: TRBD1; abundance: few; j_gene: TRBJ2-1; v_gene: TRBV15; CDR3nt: TGTGCCACCACGGCGAGGGAAACCGGGACAGGGGGCAATGAGCAGTTCTTC; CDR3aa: CATTARETGTGGNEQFF
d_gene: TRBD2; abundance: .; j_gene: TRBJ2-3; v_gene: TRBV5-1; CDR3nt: TGCGCCAGCAGCTCGGGGGGATTGGAGGCAGATACGCAGTATTTT; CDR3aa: CASSSGGLEADTQYF
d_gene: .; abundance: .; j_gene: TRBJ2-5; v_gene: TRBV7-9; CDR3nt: TGTGCCAGCAGCTTGTCGGGACAACCAAGCGGGACCCAGTACTTC; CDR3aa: CASSLSGQPSGTQYF
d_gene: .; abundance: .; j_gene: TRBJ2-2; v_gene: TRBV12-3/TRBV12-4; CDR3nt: TGTGCCAGCAGTAAGACAGGCGAGGAGCTGTTTTTT; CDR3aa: CASSKTGEELFF
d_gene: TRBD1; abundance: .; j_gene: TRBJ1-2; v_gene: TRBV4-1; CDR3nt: TGCGCCAGCAGCCAGGGACAGGGAGGGCAGTATGGCTACACCTTC; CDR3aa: CASSQGQGGQYGYTF
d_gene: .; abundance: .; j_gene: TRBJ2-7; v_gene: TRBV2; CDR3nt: TGTGCCAGTTTGGGACTTCAGCAGTACTTC; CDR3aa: CASLGLQQYF
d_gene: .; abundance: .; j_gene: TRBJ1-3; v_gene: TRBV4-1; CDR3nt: TGCGCCAGCAGTCTTAAAAGGGGGTCGGATTCCGGAAACACCATATATTTT; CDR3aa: CASSLKRGSDSGNTIYF
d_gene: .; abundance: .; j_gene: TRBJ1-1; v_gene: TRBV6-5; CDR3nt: TGTGCCAGCAGGCCCGGGGTAGGCACTGAAGCTTTCTTT; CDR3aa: CASRPGVGTEAFF
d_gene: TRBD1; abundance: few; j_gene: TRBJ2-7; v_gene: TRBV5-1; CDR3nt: TGCGCCAGCAGCTTGGAGCCAGGGGGCTCCTGGGGGTACGAGCAGTACTTC; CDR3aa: CASSLEPGGSWGYEQYF
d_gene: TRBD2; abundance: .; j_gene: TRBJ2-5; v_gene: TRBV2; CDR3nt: TGTGCCAGCGGAACAGCGGGGGCCCAAGAGACCCAGTACTTC; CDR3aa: CASGTAGAQETQYF
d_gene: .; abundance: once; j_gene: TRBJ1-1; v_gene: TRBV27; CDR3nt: TGTGCCAGCAGAACATTACAGGAGGGGACTGAAGCTTTCTTT; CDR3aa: CASRTLQEGTEAFF
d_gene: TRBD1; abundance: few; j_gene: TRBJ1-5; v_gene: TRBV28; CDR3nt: TGTGCCAGCAGCCCGCAGGCGGGAGGGGGCTATCAGCCCCAGCATTTT; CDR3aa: CASSPQAGGGYQPQHF
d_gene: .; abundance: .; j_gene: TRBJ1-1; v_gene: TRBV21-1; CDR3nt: TGTGCCAGCAGCAAAAGGGACAGGGGGGACACTGAAGCTTTCTTT; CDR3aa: CASSKRDRGDTEAFF
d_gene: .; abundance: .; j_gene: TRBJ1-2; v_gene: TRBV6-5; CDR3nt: TGTGCCAGCAGTTACGGGGGCAGGGAAAAGAGCTACACCTTC; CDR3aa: CASSYGGREKSYTF
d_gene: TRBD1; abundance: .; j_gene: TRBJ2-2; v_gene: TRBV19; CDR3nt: TGTGCCAGTAGCCCGAGGGGGCTTGCGAACACCGGGGAGCTGTTTTTT; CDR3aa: CASSPRGLANTGELFF
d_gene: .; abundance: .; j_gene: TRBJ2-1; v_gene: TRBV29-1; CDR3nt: TGCAGCGTTGGAGAGGGTCCCCGGGGGAATGAGCAGTTCTTC; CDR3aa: CSVGEGPRGNEQFF
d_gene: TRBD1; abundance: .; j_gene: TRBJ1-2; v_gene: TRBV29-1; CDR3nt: TGCAGCGTTTCTCCGGGACAGGTGGACGGTGGCTACACCTTC; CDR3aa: CSVSPGQVDGGYTF
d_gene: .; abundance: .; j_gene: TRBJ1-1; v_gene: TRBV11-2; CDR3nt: TGTGCCAGCAGCGCGTTCAATCTCAGGGCTATAGGGACTTACGCTGAAGCTTTCTTT; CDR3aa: CASSAFNLRAIGTYAEAFF
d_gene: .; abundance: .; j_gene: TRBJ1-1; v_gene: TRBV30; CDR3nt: TGTGCCTACAGAAGAGAGAACACTGAAGCTTTCTTT; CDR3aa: CAYRRENTEAFF
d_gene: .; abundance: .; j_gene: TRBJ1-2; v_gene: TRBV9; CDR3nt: TGTGCCAGCAGTGACCCCTCCTCGACAGCTAACTATGGCTACACCTTC; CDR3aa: CASSDPSSTANYGYTF
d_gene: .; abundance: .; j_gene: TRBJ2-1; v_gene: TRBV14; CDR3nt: TGTGCCAGCAGCCAAGGAGTGAGGGAGCAGTTCTTC; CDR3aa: CASSQGVREQFF
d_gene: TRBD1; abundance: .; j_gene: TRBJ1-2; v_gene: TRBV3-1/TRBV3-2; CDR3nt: TGTGCCAGCAGCCAGGCGTCAGGGGGATGGTATGGCTACACCTTC; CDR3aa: CASSQASGGWYGYTF